This T cell receptor (beta chain) is from a study of lymphopenia after photon versus proton radiotherapy. This CDR3 is built from 15 residues. Trimming left V 5 bases short and J 0 bases short, with 13 bases between. Looked up from germline, CDR1 is MNHEY and CDR2 is SVGAGI. Profiled with immunoSEQ multiplex PCR; TCRdb holds only in-frame clones, not every one. The sample lists around 50,000 clones; about four fifths were seen once. The sample here was peripheral blood, taken from a patient treated with proton-based radiotherapy. The chain combines TRBV6-5 with TRBJ1-1; possibly TRBD1 for D (6 bases). The clonotype comes from a man in his fifties or sixties with pancreatic cancer. DNA of the CDR3: TGTGCCAGCAGTCGCCCGACAGGTCTGAACACTGAAGCTTTCTTT. It translates to CASSRPTGLNTEAFF.